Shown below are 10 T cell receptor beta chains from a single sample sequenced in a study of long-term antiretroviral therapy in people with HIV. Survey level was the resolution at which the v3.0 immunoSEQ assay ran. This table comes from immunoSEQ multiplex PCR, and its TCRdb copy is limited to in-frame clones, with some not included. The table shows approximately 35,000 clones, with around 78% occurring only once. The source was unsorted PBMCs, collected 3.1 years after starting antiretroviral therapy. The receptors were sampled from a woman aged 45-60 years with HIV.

CDR3 loop: CASSLTSGGADTQYF. The CDR3 DNA sequence: TGTGCCAGCAGCTTGACTAGCGGGGGGGCAGATACGCAGTATTTT. The V call is TRBV7-9, the J call TRBJ2-3; 14 nucleotides match TRBD2. This CDR3 spans 15 amino acids. V lost 3 bases to trimming and J lost 4 bases; unmatched junction nucleotides: 0. The V gene's germline CDR1 is SEHNR and CDR2 FQNEAQ (reference sequence).

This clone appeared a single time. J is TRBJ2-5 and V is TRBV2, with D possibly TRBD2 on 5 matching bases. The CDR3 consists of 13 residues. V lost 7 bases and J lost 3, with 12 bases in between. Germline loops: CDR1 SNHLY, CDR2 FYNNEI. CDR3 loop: CASKRLAKETQYF. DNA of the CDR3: TGTGCCAGCAAACGGCTAGCCAAAGAGACCCAGTACTTC. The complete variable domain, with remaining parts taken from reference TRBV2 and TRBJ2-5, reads EPEVTQTPSHQVTQMGQEVILRCVPISNHLYFYWYRQILGQKVEFLVSFYNNEISEKSEIFDDQFSVERPDGSNFTLKIRSTKLEDSAMYFCASKRLAKETQYFGPGTRLLVL.

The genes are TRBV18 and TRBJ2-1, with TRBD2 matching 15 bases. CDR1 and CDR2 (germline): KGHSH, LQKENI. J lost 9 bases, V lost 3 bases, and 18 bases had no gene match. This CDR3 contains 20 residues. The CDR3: CASSPTDPGLAGGLYGEQFF. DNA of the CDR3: TGTGCCAGCTCACCGACAGACCCCGGACTAGCGGGGGGGCTATATGGTGAGCAGTTCTTC.

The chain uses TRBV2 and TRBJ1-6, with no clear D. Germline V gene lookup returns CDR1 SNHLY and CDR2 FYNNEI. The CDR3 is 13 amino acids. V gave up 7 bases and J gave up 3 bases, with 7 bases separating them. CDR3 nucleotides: TGTGCCAGCAAGGGCAGCTATAATTCACCCCTCCACTTT. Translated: CASKGSYNSPLHF.

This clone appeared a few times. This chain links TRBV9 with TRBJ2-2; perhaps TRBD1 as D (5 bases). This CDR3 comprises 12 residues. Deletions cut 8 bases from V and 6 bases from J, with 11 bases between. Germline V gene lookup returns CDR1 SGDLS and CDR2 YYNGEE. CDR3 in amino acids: CASEGEAGELFF. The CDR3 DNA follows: TGTGCCAGTGAAGGGGAAGCCGGGGAGCTGTTTTTT.

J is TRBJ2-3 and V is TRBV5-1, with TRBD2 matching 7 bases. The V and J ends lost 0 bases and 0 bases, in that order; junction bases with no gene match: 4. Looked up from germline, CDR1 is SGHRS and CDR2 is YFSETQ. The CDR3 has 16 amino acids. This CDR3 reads CASSLEGSGSTDTQYF. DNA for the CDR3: TGCGCCAGCAGCTTGGAGGGTAGCGGGAGCACAGATACGCAGTATTTT.

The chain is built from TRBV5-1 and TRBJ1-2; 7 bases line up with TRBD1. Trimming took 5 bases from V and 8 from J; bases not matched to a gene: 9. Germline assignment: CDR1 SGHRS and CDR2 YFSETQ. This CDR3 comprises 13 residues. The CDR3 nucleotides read TGCGCCAGCAGGGGAGGACAGGACTGGGGCTACACCTTC. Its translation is CASRGGQDWGYTF.

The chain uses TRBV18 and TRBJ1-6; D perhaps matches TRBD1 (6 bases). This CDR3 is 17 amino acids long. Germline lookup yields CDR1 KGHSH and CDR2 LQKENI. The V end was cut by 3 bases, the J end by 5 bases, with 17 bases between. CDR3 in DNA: TGTGCCAGCTCACCGGATCAGGGACACGGAAATAATTCACCCCTCCACTTT. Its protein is CASSPDQGHGNNSPLHF.

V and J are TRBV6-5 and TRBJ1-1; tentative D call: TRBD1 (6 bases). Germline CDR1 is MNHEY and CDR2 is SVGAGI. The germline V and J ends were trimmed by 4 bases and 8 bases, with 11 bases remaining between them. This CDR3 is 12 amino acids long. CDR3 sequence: CASSFAGGEAFF. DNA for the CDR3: TGTGCCAGCAGTTTCGCCGGGGGCGAAGCTTTCTTT.

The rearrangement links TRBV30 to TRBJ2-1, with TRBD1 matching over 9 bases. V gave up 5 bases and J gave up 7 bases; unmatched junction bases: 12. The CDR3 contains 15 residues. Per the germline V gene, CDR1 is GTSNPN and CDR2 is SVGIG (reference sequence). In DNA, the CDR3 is TGTGCCTGGGACCTCGGGGACAGGGTTAATAATGAGCAGTTCTTC. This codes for CAWDLGDRVNNEQFF.